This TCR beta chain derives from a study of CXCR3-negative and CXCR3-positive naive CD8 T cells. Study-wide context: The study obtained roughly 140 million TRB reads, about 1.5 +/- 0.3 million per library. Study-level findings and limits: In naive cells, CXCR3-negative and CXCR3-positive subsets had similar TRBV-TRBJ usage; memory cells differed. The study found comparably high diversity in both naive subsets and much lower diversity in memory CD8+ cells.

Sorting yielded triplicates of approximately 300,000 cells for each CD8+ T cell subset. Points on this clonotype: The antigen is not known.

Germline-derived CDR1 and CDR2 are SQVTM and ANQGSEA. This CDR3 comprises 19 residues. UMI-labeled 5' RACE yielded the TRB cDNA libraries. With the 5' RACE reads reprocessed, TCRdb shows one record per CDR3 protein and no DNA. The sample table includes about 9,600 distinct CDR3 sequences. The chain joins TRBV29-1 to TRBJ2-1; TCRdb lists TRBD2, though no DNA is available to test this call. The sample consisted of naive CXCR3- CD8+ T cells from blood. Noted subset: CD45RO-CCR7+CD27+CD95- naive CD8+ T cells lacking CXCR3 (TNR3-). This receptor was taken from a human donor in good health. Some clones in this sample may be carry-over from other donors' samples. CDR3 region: CSVEDPGLAVQSSYNEQFF.